This paragraph reports one T cell receptor (beta chain). This entry comes from a study of blood T cell repertoires in COVID-19. The data were produced by immunoSEQ multiplex PCR, yet TCRdb's version contains in-frame clones alone and is incomplete. The sample includes some 250,000 clones, 85% to 90% of them seen just once. Germline values: CDR1 SGDLS, CDR2 YYNGEE. Between the trimmed V and J ends, which lost 0 bases and 2 bases, there was a span of 10 bases. The CDR3 has 15 amino acids. This chain uses TRBV9 with TRBJ2-3, with D uncertain. The receptor's source is a man in his 60s with acute or convalescent COVID-19. Sample: peripheral blood. The CDR3 DNA follows: TGTGCCAGCAGCGTAGCTGCCACTCCCACAGATACGCAGTATTTT. Translated: CASSVAATPTDTQYF.